The subject of this entry is one TCR beta chain. Sequencing used immunoSEQ multiplex PCR; TCRdb keeps in-frame clones, though not all of them. In the table there are over 70,000 clones, roughly three quarters of which are singletons. This sample stems from a study of blood T cell repertoires in COVID-19. About the study: Collection of acute and convalescent COVID-19 samples took place in the United States, Italy and Spain. The cDNA or gDNA used as material had been derived from T cells, B-cell-depleted T cells, or PBMCs.

Seattle's cohort entered during active infection and was followed longitudinally. There are 15 residues in the CDR3. Between the trimmed V and J ends, which lost 3 bases and 3 bases, there was a span of 15 bases. Germline V lookup: CDR1 MNHEY, CDR2 SMNVEV (reference sequence). The TCR sequence derives from a man in his 70s with COVID-19, enrolled during active disease. The sequencing sample was made of peripheral blood. This chain uses TRBV27 with TRBJ2-7, with D perhaps TRBD2 (6 bases). The CDR3 nucleotides are TGTGCCAGCAGTTTTGTCCCAGGGACTGGCTACGAGCAGTACTTC. Its translation is CASSFVPGTGYEQYF.